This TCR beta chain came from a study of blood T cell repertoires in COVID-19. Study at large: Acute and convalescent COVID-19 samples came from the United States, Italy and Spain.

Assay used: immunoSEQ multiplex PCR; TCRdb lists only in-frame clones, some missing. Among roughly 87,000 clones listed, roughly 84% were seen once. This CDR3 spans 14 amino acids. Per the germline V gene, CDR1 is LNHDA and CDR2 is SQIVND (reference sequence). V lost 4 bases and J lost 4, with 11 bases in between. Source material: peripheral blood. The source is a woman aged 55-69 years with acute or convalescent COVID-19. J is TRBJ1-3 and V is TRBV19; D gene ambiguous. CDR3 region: CASSTGHSGNTIYF. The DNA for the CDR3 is TGTGCCAGTAGTACTGGGCATTCAGGAAACACCATATATTTT.